One sample yielded the 17 T cell receptor beta chains listed below, sequenced in a study of T cells in Graves' hyperthyroidism and ophthalmopathy. TCR beta CDR3 regions were amplified from RNA. The study used the HTBI primer set for a first-round RT-PCR of the TCR CDR3. Each CDR3 protein is one row after TCRdb ran MiXCR on the multiplex PCR reads. The data show about 270,000 distinct CDR3 sequences, more than 20% seen once. Specimen: blood. Receptors were obtained from a woman aged 40 to 49 with Graves' ophthalmopathy.

The chain has TRBV4-2 and TRBJ2-7; the D is unclear. Trimming pared 11 bases from V and 5 bases from J, leaving 13 bases between. This CDR3 spans 11 amino acids. CDR1 and CDR2 from the germline V gene are LGHNA and YNFKEQ. CDR3 sequence (DNA): TGTGCCTGGAGTCAGCAGGACGAGCAGTACTTC. This gives the protein CAWSQQDEQYF.

This clonotype was picked up many times. V usage is TRBV28 and J usage is TRBJ2-7; TRBD1 might be the D (7 bases). V gave up 5 bases and J gave up 7 bases, with 24 bases separating them. In germline, CDR1 is MDHEN, CDR2 SYDVKM. The CDR3 length is 16 residues. CDR3 bases: TGTGCCAGCAGTCAACCCCGGGGGCAGGGGGTGAATGAGCAGTACTTC. As protein: CASSQPRGQGVNEQYF.

This clonotype was seen many times. The chain joins TRBV11-2 to TRBJ2-2, with TRBD1 matching over 10 bases. Unmatched junction bases numbered 9, after V lost 11 bases and J lost 6 bases. The CDR3 sequence is 14 residues long. Per the germline V gene, CDR1 is SGHAT and CDR2 is FQNNGV. The CDR3 reads CAGSGQGVAGELFF. DNA for the CDR3: TGTGCCGGATCCGGACAGGGGGTTGCCGGGGAGCTGTTTTTT.

There are many counts of this clonotype. V and J are TRBV27 and TRBJ2-5; 9 bases map to TRBD1. Trimming cost V 4 bases and J 4 bases; bases outside gene matches: 7. The CDR3 contains 15 residues. CDR1 is MNHEY and CDR2 is SMNVEV in the germline V gene (reference sequence). CDR3 bases: TGTGCCAGCAGTTCCCTACAGGGGGCGCGAGAGACCCAGTACTTC. The encoded protein is CASSSLQGARETQYF.

This clonotype was seen just once. The chain uses TRBV6-2 or TRBV6-3 and TRBJ2-7, with D possibly called TRBD1 or TRBD2 (5 bases each). Per germline, CDR1 MNHEY and CDR2 SVGEGT. The V end lost 0 bases, the J end lost 5 bases, and 20 bases lay between the germline ends. The CDR3 is 17 residues long. CDR3 protein: CASSYSSGTEYFHEQYF. The DNA for the CDR3 is TGTGCCAGCAGTTACTCGTCAGGGACCGAATACTTCCACGAGCAGTACTTC.

This clonotype occurred many times. The gene calls are TRBV2 and TRBJ1-5; 7 positions match TRBD1. The CDR3 has 16 amino acids. J gave up 5 bases and V 0 bases, and 7 bases lay outside the gene matches. CDR1 and CDR2 from the germline V gene are SNHLY and FYNNEI. The CDR3 spells CASSEARGGAYQPQHF. The CDR3, as DNA: TGTGCCAGCAGTGAAGCTAGAGGGGGCGCGTATCAGCCCCAGCATTTT.

The genes are TRBV19 and TRBJ2-2; 9 nucleotides line up with TRBD2. CDR3 length: 15 amino acids. V shed 5 bases and J 6 bases; nucleotides not matched to a gene: 7. The germline CDR1 and CDR2 sequences are LNHDA and SQIVND (reference sequence). CDR3 DNA: TGTGCCAGTAGTGGACGTAGCGGGAGAGCCGGGGAGCTGTTTTTT. Its translation is CASSGRSGRAGELFF.

Remarks on this clonotype: A much larger clone is a single base away; this may be a read error. The CDR3 does not end in the conserved phenylalanine or tryptophan, so this is likely a read error. The chain combines TRBV2 with TRBJ2-7; 10 positions agree with TRBD2. V was pared by 2 bases and J by 1 base, with 11 bases of the junction left unmatched. Germline values: CDR1 SNHLY, CDR2 FYNNEI. The length of the CDR3 is 18 residues. This CDR3 reads CASSEWLAGVLISYEQYI. The CDR3 DNA reads as TGTGCCAGCAGTGAATGGCTAGCGGGGGTCTTGATTTCCTACGAGCAGTACATC.

This clonotype has just a few counts. CDR3 protein: CATRNSGRSNEQYF. The CDR3 region has the DNA TGTGCCACCCGAAATAGCGGGAGGTCCAACGAGCAGTACTTC. The chain carries TRBV28 and TRBJ2-7, with TRBD2 matching over 10 bases. The length of the CDR3 is 14 residues. Looked up from germline, CDR1 is MDHEN and CDR2 is SYDVKM. J lost 5 bases, V lost 10 bases, and 11 bases had no gene match.

V and J are TRBV6-1 and TRBJ2-7; D may be TRBD1 (6 bases). Trimming shortened V by 8 bases and J by 5 bases, and 19 bases separated the two germline ends. This CDR3 spans 14 amino acids. Per germline, CDR1 MNHNS and CDR2 SASEGT. The CDR3 region is CASSNTQGSNEQYF. The CDR3 nucleotides are TGTGCCAGCTCTAACACACAGGGTTCCAACGAGCAGTACTTC.

This clonotype was observed at least ten times. The chain is built from TRBV7-8 and TRBJ2-4; maybe TRBD1 (6 bases). This CDR3 spans 17 amino acids. With 5 bases removed from V and 0 bases from J, the gap between germline ends came to 17 bases. Germline lookup yields CDR1 SGHVS and CDR2 FQNEAQ. CDR3 DNA sequence: TGTGCCAGCAGCATTCCTGACTCGACAGGAGCCAAAAACATTCAGTACTTC. Encoded protein: CASSIPDSTGAKNIQYF. The full variable domain, its missing parts supplied by reference TRBV7-8 and TRBJ2-4, is GAGVSQSPRYKVAKRGQDVALRCDPISGHVSLFWYQQALGQGPEFLTYFQNEAQLDKSGLPSDRFFAERPEGSVSTLKIQRTQQEDSAVYLCASSIPDSTGAKNIQYFGAGTRLSVL.

This clonotype was picked up many times. The chain couples TRBV2 to TRBJ2-5; no clear D. This CDR3 is built from 12 residues. V gave up 4 bases and J gave up 7 bases, with 10 bases separating them. The germline gives CDR1 SNHLY, CDR2 FYNNEI. The DNA for the CDR3 is TGTGCCAGCAGTGCTTCTCACGGGACCCAGTACTTC. Amino acid sequence: CASSASHGTQYF.

This clonotype was counted many times. CDR3 protein: CASSPIQGAQETQYF. In DNA, the CDR3 is TGTGCCAGCAGCCCAATCCAGGGGGCGCAGGAGACCCAGTACTTC. This chain joins TRBV28 and TRBJ2-5; 8 nucleotides match TRBD1. The CDR3 sequence is 15 residues long. Germline trimming cut 6 bases from V and 5 bases from J; bases unmatched to any gene: 11. Germline V gene data show CDR1 as MDHEN and CDR2 as SYDVKM.

The table lists this clonotype with many counts. The V call is TRBV20-1, the J call TRBJ2-7, with D unclear. Looked up from germline, CDR1 is DFQATT and CDR2 is SNEGSKA (reference sequence). V lost 3 bases and J lost 7, with 19 bases in between. This CDR3 spans 14 amino acids. The CDR3 bases are TGCAGTGCTAGTTTCCGCCCGAGGCTACGGGAGCAGTACTTC. This translates into CSASFRPRLREQYF.

This clonotype was counted many times. One end of the junction does not line up with germline, which may come from a read error. V usage is TRBV28 and J usage is TRBJ2-5; 8 bases are shared with TRBD1. The germline V gene has CDR1 MDHEN and CDR2 SYDVKM. There are 14 residues in the CDR3. This CDR3 is CANSRTGRQETQYF. The CDR3, as DNA: TGTGCCAACAGTCGGACAGGGAGGCAAGAGACCCAGTACTTC.

In its sample, this clonotype was seen many times. The J gene is TRBJ2-7, the V gene TRBV2, with 10 positions matching TRBD2. V lost 4 bases to trimming and J lost 3 bases; unmatched junction nucleotides: 6. The CDR3 is 15 residues long. Per the germline V gene, CDR1 is SNHLY and CDR2 is FYNNEI. CDR3 sequence: CASSGLASGSYEQYF. The DNA for the CDR3 is TGTGCCAGCAGTGGATTAGCTAGCGGGAGCTACGAGCAGTACTTC. Drawing the rest from reference TRBV2 and TRBJ2-7, the complete variable domain is EPEVTQTPSHQVTQMGQEVILRCVPISNHLYFYWYRQILGQKVEFLVSFYNNEISEKSEIFDDQFSVERPDGSNFTLKIRSTKLEDSAMYFCASSGLASGSYEQYFGPGTRLTVT.

The chain employs TRBV9 and TRBJ2-7, with 11 bases matching TRBD2. V was clipped by 9 bases and J by 0 bases; unmatched bases: 14. The CDR3 length is 17 residues. The V gene's germline CDR1 is SGDLS and CDR2 YYNGEE. The CDR3 DNA sequence: TGTGCCAACAATCCGGGACTAGCGGACCAGGACTCCTACGAGCAGTACTTC. It is translated as CANNPGLADQDSYEQYF.